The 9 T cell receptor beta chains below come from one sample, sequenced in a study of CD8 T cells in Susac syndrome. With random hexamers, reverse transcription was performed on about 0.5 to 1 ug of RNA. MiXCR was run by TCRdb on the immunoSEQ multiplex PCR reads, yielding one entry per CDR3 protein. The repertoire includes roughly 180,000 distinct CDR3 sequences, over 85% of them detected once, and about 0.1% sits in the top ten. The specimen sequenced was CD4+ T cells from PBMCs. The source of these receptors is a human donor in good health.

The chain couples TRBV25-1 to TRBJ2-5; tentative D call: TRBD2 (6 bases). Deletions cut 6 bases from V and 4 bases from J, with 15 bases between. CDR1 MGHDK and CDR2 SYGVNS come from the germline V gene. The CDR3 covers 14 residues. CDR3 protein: CASRPGLSTETQYF. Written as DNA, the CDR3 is TGTGCCAGCAGGCCGGGACTCTCGACAGAGACCCAGTACTTC.

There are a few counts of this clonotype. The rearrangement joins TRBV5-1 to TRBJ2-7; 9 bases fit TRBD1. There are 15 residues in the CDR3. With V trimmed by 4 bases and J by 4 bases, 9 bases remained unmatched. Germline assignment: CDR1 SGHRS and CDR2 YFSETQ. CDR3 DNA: TGCGCCAGCAGCCTCTTCGGACAGGGGTTATACGAGCAGTACTTC. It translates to CASSLFGQGLYEQYF.

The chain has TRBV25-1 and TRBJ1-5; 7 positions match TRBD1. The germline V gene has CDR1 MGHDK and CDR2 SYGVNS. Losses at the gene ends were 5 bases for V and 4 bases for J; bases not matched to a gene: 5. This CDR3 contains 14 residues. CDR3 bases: TGTGCCAGCAGTATGACAGGGCATAATCAGCCCCAGCATTTT. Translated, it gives CASSMTGHNQPQHF.

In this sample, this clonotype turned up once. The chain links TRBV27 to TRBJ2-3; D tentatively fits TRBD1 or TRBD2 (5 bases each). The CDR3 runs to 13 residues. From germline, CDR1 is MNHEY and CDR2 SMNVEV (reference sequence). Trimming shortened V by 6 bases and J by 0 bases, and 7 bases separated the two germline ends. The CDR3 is CASRRDSTDTQYF. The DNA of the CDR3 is TGTGCCAGCAGGAGGGACAGCACAGATACGCAGTATTTT.

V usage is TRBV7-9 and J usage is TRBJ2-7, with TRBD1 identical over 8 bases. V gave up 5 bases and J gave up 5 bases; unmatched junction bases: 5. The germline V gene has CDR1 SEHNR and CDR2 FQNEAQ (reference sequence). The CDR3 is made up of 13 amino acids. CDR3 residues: CASSQDRVNEQYF. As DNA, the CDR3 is TGTGCCAGCAGCCAGGACAGGGTCAACGAGCAGTACTTC.

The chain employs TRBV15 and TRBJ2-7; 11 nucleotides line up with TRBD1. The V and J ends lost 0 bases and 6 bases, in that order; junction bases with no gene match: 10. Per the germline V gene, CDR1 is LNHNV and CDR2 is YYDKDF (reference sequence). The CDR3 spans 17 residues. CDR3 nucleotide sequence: TGTGCCACCAGCAGAGATCTTGGACAGGGGGCGACGGGCGAGCAGTACTTC. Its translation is CATSRDLGQGATGEQYF.

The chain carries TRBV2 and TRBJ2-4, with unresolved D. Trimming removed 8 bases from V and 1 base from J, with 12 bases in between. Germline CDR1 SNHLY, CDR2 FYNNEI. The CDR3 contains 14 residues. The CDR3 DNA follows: TGTGCCAGCTGTCCCGTTCTGGCCAAAAACATTCAGTACTTC. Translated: CASCPVLAKNIQYF.

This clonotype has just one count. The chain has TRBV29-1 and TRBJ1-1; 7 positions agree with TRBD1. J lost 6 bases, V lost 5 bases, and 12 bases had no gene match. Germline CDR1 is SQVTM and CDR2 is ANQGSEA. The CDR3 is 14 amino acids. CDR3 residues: CSVIEVLGTAEAFF. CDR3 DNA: TGCAGCGTTATTGAAGTATTAGGGACAGCTGAAGCTTTCTTT.

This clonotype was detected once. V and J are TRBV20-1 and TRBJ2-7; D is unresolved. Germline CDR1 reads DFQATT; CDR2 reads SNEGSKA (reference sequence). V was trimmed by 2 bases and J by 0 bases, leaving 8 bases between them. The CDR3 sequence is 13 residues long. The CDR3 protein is CSARSPYSYEQYF. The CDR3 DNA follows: TGCAGTGCTAGATCCCCTTACTCCTACGAGCAGTACTTC.